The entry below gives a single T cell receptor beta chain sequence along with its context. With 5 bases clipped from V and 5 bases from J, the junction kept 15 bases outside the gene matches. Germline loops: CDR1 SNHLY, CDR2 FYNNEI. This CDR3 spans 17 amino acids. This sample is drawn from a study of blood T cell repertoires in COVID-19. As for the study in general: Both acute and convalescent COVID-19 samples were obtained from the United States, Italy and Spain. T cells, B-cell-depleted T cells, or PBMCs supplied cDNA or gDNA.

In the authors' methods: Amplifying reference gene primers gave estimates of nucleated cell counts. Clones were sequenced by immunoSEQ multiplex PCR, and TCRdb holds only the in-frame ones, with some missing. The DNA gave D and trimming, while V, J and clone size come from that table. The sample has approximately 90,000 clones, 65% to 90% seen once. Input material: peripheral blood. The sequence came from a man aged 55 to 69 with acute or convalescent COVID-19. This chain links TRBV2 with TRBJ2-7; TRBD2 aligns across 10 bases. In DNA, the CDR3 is TGTGCCAGCAGTCGCCTCGGGACAGCGGGAGGGCGCCACGAGCAGTACTTC. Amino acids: CASSRLGTAGGRHEQYF.